The 18 T cell receptor beta chains below were found in one sample sequenced in a study of regulatory T cells in long-lasting Graves disease. Documented time point: persistent/refractory GD, antithyroid drugs over 5 years with positive TRAb. Preparation of the TCR library used RNA extracted from PBMCs. Combining iRepertoire HTBI primers with Arm-PCR of CDR3 regions, the authors built TCR beta libraries. One entry per CDR3 protein, called by TCRdb with MiXCR from the multiplex PCR reads. This table holds 420,000 or so distinct CDR3 sequences, roughly a quarter found once. The source material was peripheral blood mononuclear cells (PBMCs), sampled when the disease was refractory, from a patient treated with antithyroid drugs. Receptors originate from a female donor with Graves disease.

The chain links TRBV6-1 to TRBJ2-7, with 7 bases identical to TRBD2. Germline V CDR1 and CDR2: MNHNS, SASEGT. This CDR3 comprises 13 residues. With 6 bases clipped from V and 5 bases from J, the junction kept 7 bases outside the gene matches. The CDR3 DNA reads as TGTGCCAGCAGGGAGACTAGCTTGCACGAGCAGTACTTC. Residues: CASRETSLHEQYF.

The V call is TRBV7-2, the J call TRBJ2-1; TRBD2 aligns across 7 bases. The V gene's germline CDR1 is SGHTA and CDR2 FQGNSA. The CDR3 contains 15 residues. The junction had 9 bases not matched to a gene; V was cut back by 3 bases and J by 7 bases. The CDR3 coding sequence is TGTGCCAGCAGCTTCCAGGGACTACCTAAAAATGAGCAGTTCTTC. This encodes CASSFQGLPKNEQFF.

In its sample, this clonotype was seen many times. The CDR3, as DNA: TGTGCCAGCAGCTTAGCTGGACAGGGACTCCACGAGCAGTACTTC. Translating it yields CASSLAGQGLHEQYF. The V and J genes are TRBV7-2 and TRBJ2-7; the match to TRBD1 covers 8 bases. This CDR3 has 15 residues. The germline CDR1 and CDR2 sequences are SGHTA and FQGNSA. Trimming at V came to 0 bases and at J to 5 bases, leaving 6 bases not matched to a gene.

V gene TRBV7-2 combines with J gene TRBJ2-4, with D tentatively TRBD2 (5 bases). Germline V gives CDR1 SGHTA, CDR2 FQGNSA. The CDR3 consists of 17 residues. Trimming cost V 9 bases and J 2 bases, with 23 bases left between them. In DNA form, the CDR3 reads TGTGCCAGTTGGAAACCCCTGCTAGAGGGAACCAAAAACATTCAGTACTTC. Amino acid sequence: CASWKPLLEGTKNIQYF.

This clonotype came up a few times. The chain employs TRBV6-1 and TRBJ1-2; possibly TRBD1 for D (6 bases). CDR3 length: 15 amino acids. Germline V gene lookup returns CDR1 MNHNS and CDR2 SASEGT. The V end lost 6 bases, the J end lost 4 bases, and 18 bases lay between the germline ends. The CDR3 sequence: CASSSKTGIGYGYTF. In nucleotides, the CDR3 is TGTGCCAGCAGCAGCAAAACAGGGATAGGCTATGGCTACACCTTC.

This clonotype was counted at least ten times. The V gene is TRBV7-3, the J gene TRBJ2-2; D assignment may be TRBD1 or TRBD2 (5 bases each). Trimming took off 3 bases at V and 0 bases at J, with 11 bases between the two ends. Germline lookup yields CDR1 SGHTA and CDR2 FQGTGA. This CDR3 spans 16 amino acids. The CDR3: CASSLSGTANTGELFF. CDR3 nucleotide sequence: TGTGCCAGCAGCTTGTCCGGGACCGCGAACACCGGGGAGCTGTTTTTT. Drawing the rest from reference TRBV7-3 and TRBJ2-2, the complete variable domain is GAGVSQTPSNKVTEKGKYVELRCDPISGHTALYWYRQSLGQGPEFLIYFQGTGAADDSGLPNDRFFAVRPEGSVSTLKIQRTERGDSAVYLCASSLSGTANTGELFFGEGSRLTVL.

Here the CDR3 DNA reads TGTGCCAGCAGCCTCCCTCTCCGGACAGGGCCAAGCTCCTACGAGCAGTACTTC. This codes for CASSLPLRTGPSSYEQYF. V usage is TRBV7-9 and J usage is TRBJ2-7; TRBD1 aligns across 8 bases. The CDR3 contains 18 residues. Looked up from germline, CDR1 is SEHNR and CDR2 is FQNEAQ (reference sequence). V was clipped by 5 bases and J by 0 bases; unmatched bases: 15.

In its sample, this clonotype was seen many times. V gene TRBV6-1 combines with J gene TRBJ1-5, with D maybe TRBD1 (5 bases). The CDR3 loop spans 16 amino acids. Germline CDR1 is MNHNS and CDR2 is SASEGT. Trimming left V 5 bases short and J 3 bases short, with 17 bases between. CDR3 bases: TGTGCCAGCAGTCAACTAACCGGGACGTACAATCAGCCCCAGCATTTT. This gives the protein CASSQLTGTYNQPQHF.

This clonotype was picked up a small number of times. The chain uses TRBV7-9 and TRBJ2-5, with TRBD2 matching 11 bases. The CDR3 has 15 residues. The V gene end was trimmed by 5 bases and the J gene end by 3 bases; junction bases not matched to a gene: 5. Germline-derived CDR1 and CDR2 are SEHNR and FQNEAQ (reference sequence). This CDR3 is CASSPRLAGKETQYF. The DNA for the CDR3 is TGTGCCAGCAGCCCGAGACTAGCGGGGAAAGAGACCCAGTACTTC.

Note on this clonotype: A clone one base away is much larger, so this may be a read error. The V call is TRBV2, the J call TRBJ2-5; tentatively, D is TRBD2 (6 bases). CDR1 is SNHLY and CDR2 is FYNNEI in the germline V gene. Trimming left V 7 bases short and J 7 bases short, with 13 bases between. There are 12 residues in the CDR3. The CDR3 is CASKGGEGTQYF. CDR3 in DNA: TGTGCCAGCAAGGGAGGAGAAGGGACCCAGTACTTC.

As concerns this clonotype: Being one base from a much bigger clone, this may be a read error. The final CDR3 position lacks the conserved phenylalanine or tryptophan, pointing to a likely read error. This chain joins TRBV6-2 or TRBV6-3 and TRBJ2-7; the match to TRBD2 covers 10 bases. Losses at the gene ends were 5 bases for V and 1 base for J; bases not matched to a gene: 11. Germline CDR1 MNHEY, CDR2 SVGEGT. The CDR3 covers 17 residues. Here the CDR3 reads CASSLDASGRASYEQYY. The DNA of the CDR3 is TGTGCCAGCAGTCTCGACGCTAGCGGGAGAGCATCCTACGAGCAGTACTAC.

Many counts were recorded for this clonotype. The rearrangement links TRBV28 to TRBJ1-4, with a possible D match to TRBD1 (6 bases). Looked up from germline, CDR1 is MDHEN and CDR2 is SYDVKM. This CDR3 contains 14 residues. With 2 bases removed from V and 7 bases from J, the gap between germline ends came to 11 bases. The DNA for the CDR3 is TGTGCCAGCAGTTTAGACAGGCTCCCTGAAAAACTGTTTTTT. Amino acid sequence: CASSLDRLPEKLFF.

Details on this clonotype: Its ends do not fully match the called genes, so a read error is possible. The V call is TRBV5-1, the J call TRBJ1-6; TRBD1 aligns across 9 bases. Germline assignment: CDR1 SGHRS and CDR2 YFSETQ. The CDR3 is 16 residues long. The CDR3 DNA follows: TGTGCCAGCAGCGGCCCGGGACAGGGAATGGGATCACCCCTCCACTTT. It encodes CASSGPGQGMGSPLHF.

The V call is TRBV12-3 or TRBV12-4, the J call TRBJ1-2, with a weak D call TRBD1 (6 bases). The CDR3 runs to 13 residues. V was clipped by 6 bases and J by 9 bases, with 17 bases between them. The CDR3 region has the DNA TGTGCCAGCAGCCCGGGACAACTGACAAGCTACACCTTC. Translation: CASSPGQLTSYTF.

This clonotype was seen more than once but under ten times. The V gene is TRBV5-5, the J gene TRBJ2-7, with a tentative D call TRBD2 (5 bases). CDR1 SGHKS and CDR2 YYEKEE come from the germline V gene (reference sequence). The V end lost 1 base, the J end lost 4 bases, and 18 bases lay between the germline ends. This CDR3 is 16 amino acids long. This chain's CDR3 is CASSLSEATNLYEQYF. The DNA of the CDR3 is TGTGCCAGCAGCTTGTCGGAGGCGACTAACCTATACGAGCAGTACTTC.

Concerning this clonotype: It may be a read error: a sequence one base away is much more abundant. The chain is built from TRBV3-1 and TRBJ2-5; 7 bases line up with TRBD2. V gave up 0 bases and J gave up 4 bases; unmatched junction bases: 11. Germline V gene lookup returns CDR1 LGHDT and CDR2 YNNKEL (reference sequence). The CDR3 totals 17 residues. This CDR3 reads CASSQDIPAGRIETQYF. Here the CDR3 DNA reads TGTGCCAGCAGCCAAGATATACCAGCGGGAAGGATAGAGACCCAGTACTTC.

This clonotype was detected ten times or more. The chain joins TRBV12-3 or TRBV12-4 to TRBJ1-4; 9 nucleotides align to TRBD1. J was trimmed by 8 bases and V by 5 bases; bases with no gene match: 9. This CDR3 region has 15 residues. The CDR3 DNA is TGTGCCAGCAGTCCGATGGGACAGGGTATGGAAAAACTGTTTTTT. Protein: CASSPMGQGMEKLFF.

The chain couples TRBV7-2 to TRBJ2-7; 9 bases map to TRBD2. Germline CDR1 reads SGHTA; CDR2 reads FQGNSA. CDR3 length equals 16 residues. The trim removed 5 bases at V and 4 bases at J, leaving 12 bases unmatched. CDR3 sequence reads: CASSLGAGGPGYEQYF. The DNA for the CDR3 is TGTGCCAGCAGCCTTGGGGCGGGAGGGCCGGGGTACGAGCAGTACTTC.